Sequencing of this TCR beta chain was carried out in a study of response to subunit inactivated influenza vaccine. Study results and limitations: That few new T cells are recruited by each seasonal influenza vaccination was the authors' suggestion.

Comment on this clonotype: Its antigen is unknown.

One entry per CDR3 protein results from TCRdb running MiXCR on the RT-PCR reads. The sample consists of about 520,000 distinct CDR3 sequences, 25% of them appearing once. Germline V gene sequence: CDR1 DFQATT, CDR2 SNEGSKA (reference sequence). Trimming removed 1 base from V and 0 bases from J, with 19 bases in between. This CDR3 has 17 residues. The receptor's source is a man aged 50 to 60 who received an inactivated influenza vaccine. The chain combines TRBV20-1 with TRBJ2-7; perhaps D is TRBD1 or TRBD2 (5 bases each). The sequences come from CD4+ T cells sorted from PBMCs, collected 5 to 6 days after vaccination. The CDR3: CSARGTGLQGVSYEQYF. CDR3 nucleotide sequence: TGCAGTGCTAGAGGGACCGGGCTCCAGGGAGTCTCCTACGAGCAGTACTTC.